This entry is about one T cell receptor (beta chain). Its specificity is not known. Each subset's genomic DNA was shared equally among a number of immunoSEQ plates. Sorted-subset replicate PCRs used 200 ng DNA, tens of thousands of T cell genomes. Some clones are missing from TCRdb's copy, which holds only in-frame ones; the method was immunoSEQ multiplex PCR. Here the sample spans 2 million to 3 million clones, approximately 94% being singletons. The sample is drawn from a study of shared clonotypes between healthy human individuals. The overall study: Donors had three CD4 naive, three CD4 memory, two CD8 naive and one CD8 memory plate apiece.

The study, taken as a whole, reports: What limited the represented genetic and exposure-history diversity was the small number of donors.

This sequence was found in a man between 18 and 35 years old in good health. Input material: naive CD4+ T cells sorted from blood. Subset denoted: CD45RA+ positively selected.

The DNA of the CDR3 is TGCGCCAGCAGAGCGGGTCAGGGTAGGGAGCTGTTTTTT. This translates into CASRAGQGRELFF. The rearrangement uses TRBV4-3 and TRBJ2-2; the D gene is possibly TRBD2 (6 bases). The CDR3 consists of 13 residues. The ends were cut back, 6 bases at V and 9 bases at J, with 14 bases in the middle. Per the germline V gene, CDR1 is LGHNA and CDR2 is YSLEER.